These 23 T cell receptor beta chains were sequenced from one sample in a study of cytomegalovirus exposure and HLA in healthy donors. The PCR ran on 60 Vbeta and 13 Jbeta primers. The table came from immunoSEQ multiplex PCR; TCRdb's copy has only in-frame clones and leaves some out. This sample carries about 190,000 clones, roughly 84% of them seen once, and the ten largest clones take around 0.26%. Sequenced input: PBMCs. The receptor source for this set is a boy aged 5-17 years in good health and CMV-seronegative.

The chain joins TRBV19 to TRBJ2-7, with TRBD2 identical over 8 bases. V was clipped by 1 base and J by 6 bases; unmatched bases: 2. In germline, CDR1 is LNHDA, CDR2 SQIVND (reference sequence). The CDR3 runs to 13 residues. CDR3 residues: CASSIAGGLEQYF. DNA of the CDR3: TGTGCCAGTAGTATAGCGGGGGGGCTCGAGCAGTACTTC. Full variable domain (remainder filled in from reference TRBV19 and TRBJ2-7): DGGITQSPKYLFRKEGQNVTLSCEQNLNHDAMYWYRQDPGQGLRLIYYSQIVNDFQKGDIAEGYSVSREKKESFPLTVTSAQKNPTAFYLCASSIAGGLEQYFGPGTRLTVT.

V usage is TRBV7-9 and J usage is TRBJ1-3, with 8 positions matching TRBD1. The V segment lost 5 bases and the J segment 4 bases; nucleotides outside the gene matches: 10. Germline loops: CDR1 SEHNR, CDR2 FQNEAQ (reference sequence). This CDR3 contains 16 residues. The CDR3 sequence: CASSPYRGTGGNTIYF. The CDR3 region has the DNA TGTGCCAGCAGCCCCTACAGGGGGACTGGGGGAAACACCATATATTTT.

The chain joins TRBV7-3 to TRBJ1-1, with D possibly matching TRBD1 (5 bases). This CDR3 contains 14 residues. V was shortened by 2 bases and J by 7 bases, with 14 bases between the two germline ends. Per the germline V gene, CDR1 is SGHTA and CDR2 is FQGTGA. CDR3 loop: CASSLQGSGDEAFF. The CDR3 DNA sequence: TGTGCCAGCAGCTTACAGGGCTCCGGAGATGAAGCTTTCTTT. Filled out from reference TRBV7-3 and TRBJ1-1, the complete variable domain reads GAGVSQTPSNKVTEKGKYVELRCDPISGHTALYWYRQSLGQGPEFLIYFQGTGAADDSGLPNDRFFAVRPEGSVSTLKIQRTERGDSAVYLCASSLQGSGDEAFFGQGTRLTVV.

The rearrangement links TRBV11-2 to TRBJ2-7; D is perhaps TRBD1 (5 bases). Germline V gene data show CDR1 as SGHAT and CDR2 as FQNNGV. The CDR3 has 15 residues. Trimming shortened V by 1 base and J by 3 bases, and 13 bases separated the two germline ends. CDR3 sequence: CASSLVPGASYEQYF. Written as DNA, the CDR3 is TGTGCCAGCAGCTTAGTTCCTGGGGCGAGCTACGAGCAGTACTTC.

This chain connects TRBV14 to TRBJ2-7, with 10 bases matching TRBD1. The CDR3 spans 14 residues. CDR1 and CDR2 (germline): SGHDN, FVKESK. J was trimmed by 2 bases and V by 7 bases; bases with no gene match: 5. The chain's CDR3 is CASTRTGGTYEQYF. CDR3 DNA sequence: TGTGCCAGCACCCGGACAGGGGGTACCTACGAGCAGTACTTC.

The J gene is TRBJ2-5, the V gene TRBV9; 7 bases line up with TRBD1. The germline CDR1 and CDR2 sequences are SGDLS and YYNGEE. With 3 bases clipped from V and 3 bases from J, the junction kept 5 bases outside the gene matches. There are 14 residues in the CDR3. In nucleotides, the CDR3 is TGTGCCAGCAGCGCACCCGGGACAGAAGAGACCCAGTACTTC. This gives the protein CASSAPGTEETQYF.

In DNA, the CDR3 is TGTGCCAGTAGTATAGGCCCCGATCGAATCGGGCCCCAGCATTTT. It specifies CASSIGPDRIGPQHF. This chain uses TRBV19 with TRBJ1-5; unclear D gene. The CDR3 consists of 15 residues. V shed 1 base and J shed 9 bases, with 16 bases lying between them. Germline assignment: CDR1 LNHDA and CDR2 SQIVND (reference sequence).

The chain is built from TRBV25-1 and TRBJ2-5; possible D gene TRBD1, 7 bases. Between the trimmed V and J ends, which lost 6 bases and 3 bases, there was a span of 17 bases. Germline V gene sequence: CDR1 MGHDK, CDR2 SYGVNS. The CDR3 sequence is 15 residues long. CDR3 loop: CASRRGQGGKETQYF. The CDR3 region has the DNA TGTGCCAGCAGGAGGGGGCAGGGAGGAAAAGAGACCCAGTACTTC.

This clone showed up just a few times. V and J are TRBV20-1 and TRBJ2-3; D remains unclear. The CDR3 is 11 amino acids. Germline lookup yields CDR1 DFQATT and CDR2 SNEGSKA (reference sequence). Trimming shortened V by 2 bases and J by 6 bases, and 6 bases separated the two germline ends. CDR3 nucleotides: TGCAGTGCTAGAATTCAGGATACGCAGTATTTT. Encoded protein: CSARIQDTQYF.

The genes are TRBV6-5 and TRBJ1-6, with D perhaps TRBD1 (6 bases). CDR1 MNHEY and CDR2 SVGAGI come from the germline V gene. V was trimmed by 4 bases and J by 9 bases, leaving 16 bases between them. This CDR3 region has 15 residues. CDR3 in amino acids: CASSFTGGRGSPLHF. The CDR3 nucleotides read TGTGCCAGCAGTTTTACCGGGGGGCGAGGTTCACCCCTCCACTTT.

This chain links TRBV7-8 with TRBJ1-6, with D perhaps matching TRBD1 (6 bases). The germline gives CDR1 SGHVS, CDR2 FQNEAQ. V was clipped by 3 bases and J by 4 bases, with 7 bases between them. There are 14 residues in the CDR3. CDR3 amino acids: CASSLDSYNSPLHF. The CDR3 coding sequence is TGTGCCAGCAGCTTGGACAGTTATAATTCACCCCTCCACTTT.

A single count supports this clone. This rearrangement joins TRBV6-1 to TRBJ2-7, with D possibly matching TRBD2 (5 bases). The CDR3 has 12 amino acids. Germline V gene sequence: CDR1 MNHNS, CDR2 SASEGT. Between the trimmed V and J ends, which lost 3 bases and 3 bases, there was a span of 6 bases. The CDR3, as DNA: TGTGCCAGCAGTGACGGGAACTACGAGCAGTACTTC. Encoded protein: CASSDGNYEQYF.

This clone is a singleton in its sample. The genes are TRBV13 and TRBJ2-5; no clear D. The germline V and J ends were trimmed by 3 bases and 4 bases, with 3 bases remaining between them. The CDR3 contains 11 residues. The germline gives CDR1 PRHDT, CDR2 FYEKMQ (reference sequence). The CDR3 DNA follows: TGTGCCAGCAGCTTTAGAGAGACCCAGTACTTC. As protein: CASSFRETQYF.

The V and J genes are TRBV28 and TRBJ1-5, with 7 bases aligning to TRBD1. The CDR3 contains 16 residues. J was trimmed by 5 bases and V by 8 bases; bases with no gene match: 15. Germline assignment: CDR1 MDHEN and CDR2 SYDVKM. This CDR3 is CASVPPEQGPYQPQHF. Written as DNA, the CDR3 is TGTGCCAGCGTCCCCCCCGAACAGGGGCCCTATCAGCCCCAGCATTTT.

The rearrangement joins TRBV29-1 to TRBJ2-5, with D maybe TRBD1 (7 bases). CDR1 SQVTM and CDR2 ANQGSEA come from the germline V gene. This CDR3 comprises 14 residues. The germline V and J ends were trimmed by 4 bases and 3 bases, with 15 bases remaining between them. This CDR3 reads CSVGRGVSKETQYF. The CDR3 region has the DNA TGCAGCGTTGGCAGGGGGGTCTCTAAAGAGACCCAGTACTTC.

J is TRBJ2-1 and V is TRBV7-9; unclear D gene. The CDR3 sequence is 13 residues long. The germline V gene encodes CDR1 SEHNR and CDR2 FQNEAQ (reference sequence). V was pared by 6 bases and J by 7 bases, with 13 bases between. The CDR3 is CASSSTPENEQFF. CDR3 coding DNA: TGTGCCAGCAGTTCAACCCCAGAAAATGAGCAGTTCTTC.

This clone was seen only once. The chain has TRBV7-9 and TRBJ2-2, with 13 bases identical to TRBD2. The trim removed 11 bases at V and 0 bases at J, leaving 12 bases unmatched. CDR1 is SEHNR, CDR2 FQNEAQ, per germline (reference sequence). The CDR3 is made up of 18 amino acids. The chain's CDR3 is CAAFSRLAGGANTGELFF. As DNA, the CDR3 is TGTGCCGCTTTCTCAAGACTAGCGGGAGGCGCGAACACCGGGGAGCTGTTTTTT.

This rearrangement joins TRBV5-4 to TRBJ2-7; 10 bases are shared with TRBD2. V was clipped by 5 bases and J by 0 bases; unmatched bases: 11. The CDR3 has 17 amino acids. CDR1 and CDR2 from the germline V gene are SGHNT and YYREEE (reference sequence). CDR3 sequence: CASRRGPSGGISYEQYF. In DNA form, the CDR3 reads TGTGCCAGCAGACGCGGGCCTAGCGGGGGCATCTCCTACGAGCAGTACTTC.

The gene calls are TRBV15 and TRBJ1-3; no clear D gene. The CDR3 totals 14 residues. Germline V gives CDR1 LNHNV, CDR2 YYDKDF (reference sequence). The V and J ends lost 3 bases and 1 base respectively, with 7 bases between them. The chain's CDR3 is CATSSRSSGNTIYF. The CDR3 region has the DNA TGTGCCACCAGCAGCCGGTCGTCTGGAAACACCATATATTTT.

This chain joins TRBV7-8 and TRBJ1-1, with TRBD1 identical over 10 bases. The germline V gene encodes CDR1 SGHVS and CDR2 FQNEAQ. V shed 3 bases and J 3 bases; nucleotides not matched to a gene: 10. This CDR3 has 17 amino acids. The DNA for the CDR3 is TGTGCCAGCAGCTTCCGGGACAGGGGAGATGCGGACACTGAAGCTTTCTTT. It encodes CASSFRDRGDADTEAFF.

CDR3 DNA: TGTGCCAGCACCGACGGCCTAGTGGGCTACGAGCAGTACTTC. As protein: CASTDGLVGYEQYF. This chain joins TRBV6-1 and TRBJ2-7, with D unclear. This CDR3 is 14 amino acids long. Trimming took off 7 bases at V and 3 bases at J, with 16 bases between the two ends. Germline CDR1 MNHNS, CDR2 SASEGT.

The chain joins TRBV6-6 to TRBJ2-5; maybe TRBD1 (6 bases). This CDR3 has 15 residues. The V gene's germline CDR1 is MNHNY and CDR2 SVGAGI (reference sequence). V shed 5 bases and J shed 3 bases, with 16 bases lying between them. CDR3 sequence (DNA): TGTGCCAGCAGTAATCAGGACAGCTCCAAAGAGACCCAGTACTTC. Protein product: CASSNQDSSKETQYF.

This clone came up once. The genes are TRBV19 and TRBJ2-7; D is unclear. Germline V CDR1 and CDR2: LNHDA, SQIVND (reference sequence). The CDR3 is 12 amino acids. Trimming cost V 3 bases and J 6 bases, with 9 bases left between them. CDR3 in DNA: TGTGCCAGTAGTATTACGGTCGGCGAGCAGTACTTC. Encoded protein: CASSITVGEQYF.